This T cell receptor beta chain was retrieved from a study of regulatory T cells in long-lasting Graves disease. Ten or more counts support this clonotype. Specified time point: newly diagnosed GD, antithyroid drugs for less than 3 months. Extracted RNA from PBMCs served as the source of the TCR library. Relying on iRepertoire HTBI primers and Arm-PCR of CDR3 regions, the team built TCR beta libraries. One entry per CDR3 protein, called by TCRdb with MiXCR from the multiplex PCR reads. The sample contains 550,000 to 600,000 distinct CDR3 sequences, about 16% of which appear only once. The J segment lost 3 bases and the V segment lost 8 bases, leaving 8 bases of the junction unmatched. Germline V gives CDR1 MNHNS, CDR2 SASEGT. This CDR3 is built from 16 residues. These data were also reused for a study on T cells in Graves' hyperthyroidism and ophthalmopathy.

The sequenced sample was peripheral blood mononuclear cells (PBMCs), obtained at new diagnosis, from a patient treated with antithyroid drugs. The rearrangement links TRBV6-1 to TRBJ2-1, with 12 bases that match TRBD2. This clonotype originated in a man aged 18 to 29 with Graves disease. The CDR3, as DNA: TGTGCCAGCTGGACTAGCGGGGCGAAGGGCTACAATGAGCAGTTCTTC. It is translated as CASWTSGAKGYNEQFF.